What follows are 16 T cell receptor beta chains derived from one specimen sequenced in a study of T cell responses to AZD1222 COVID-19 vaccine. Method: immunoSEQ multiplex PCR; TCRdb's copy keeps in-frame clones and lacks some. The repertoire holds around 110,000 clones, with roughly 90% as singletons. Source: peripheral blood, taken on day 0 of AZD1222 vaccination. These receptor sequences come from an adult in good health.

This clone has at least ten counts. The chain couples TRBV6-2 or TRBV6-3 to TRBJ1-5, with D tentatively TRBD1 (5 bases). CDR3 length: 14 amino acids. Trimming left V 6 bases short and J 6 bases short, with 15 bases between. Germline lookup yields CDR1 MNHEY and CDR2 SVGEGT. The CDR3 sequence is CASSSDSSSQPQHF. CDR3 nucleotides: TGTGCCAGCAGCTCCGACAGTTCGAGTCAGCCCCAGCATTTT.

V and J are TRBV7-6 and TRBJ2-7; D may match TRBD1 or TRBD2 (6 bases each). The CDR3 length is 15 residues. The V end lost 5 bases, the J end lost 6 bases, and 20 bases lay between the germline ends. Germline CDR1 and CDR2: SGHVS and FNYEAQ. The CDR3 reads CASSRGGTGVAEQYF. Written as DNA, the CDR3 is TGTGCCAGCAGCCGAGGGGGGACTGGTGTGGCCGAGCAGTACTTC.

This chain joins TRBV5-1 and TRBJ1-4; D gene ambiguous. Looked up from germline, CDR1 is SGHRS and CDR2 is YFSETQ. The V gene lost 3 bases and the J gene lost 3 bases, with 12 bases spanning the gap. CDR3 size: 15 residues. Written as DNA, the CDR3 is TGCGCCAGCAGCTCTCTGGGGATCTCTAATGAAAAACTGTTTTTT. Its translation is CASSSLGISNEKLFF.

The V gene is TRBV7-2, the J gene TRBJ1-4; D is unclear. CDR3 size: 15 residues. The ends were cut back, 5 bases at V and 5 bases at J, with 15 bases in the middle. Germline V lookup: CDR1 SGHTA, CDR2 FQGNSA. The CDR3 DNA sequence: TGTGCCAGCAGCCGGACGACAACCCTCAATGAAAAACTGTTTTTT. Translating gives CASSRTTTLNEKLFF. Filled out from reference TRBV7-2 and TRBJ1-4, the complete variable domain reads GAGVSQSPSNKVTEKGKDVELRCDPISGHTALYWYRQSLGQGLEFLIYFQGNSAPDKSGLPSDRFSAERTGGSVSTLTIQRTQQEDSAVYLCASSRTTTLNEKLFFGSGTQLSVL.

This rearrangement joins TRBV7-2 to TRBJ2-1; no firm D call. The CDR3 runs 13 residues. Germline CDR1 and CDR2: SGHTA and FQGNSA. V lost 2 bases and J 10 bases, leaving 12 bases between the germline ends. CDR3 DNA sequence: TGTGCCAGCAGCTTATACCGCGAGGAGGAGCAGTTCTTC. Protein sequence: CASSLYREEEQFF.

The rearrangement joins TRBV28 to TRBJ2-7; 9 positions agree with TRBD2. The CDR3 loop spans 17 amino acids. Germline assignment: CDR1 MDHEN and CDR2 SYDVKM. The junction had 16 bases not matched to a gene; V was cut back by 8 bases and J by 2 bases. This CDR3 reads CASFGSSGVIRTYEQYF. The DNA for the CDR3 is TGTGCCAGCTTTGGGTCTAGCGGGGTTATAAGGACCTACGAGCAGTACTTC. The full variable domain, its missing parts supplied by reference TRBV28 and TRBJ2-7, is DVKVTQSSRYLVKRTGEKVFLECVQDMDHENMFWYRQDPGLGLRLIYFSYDVKMKEKGDIPEGYSVSREKKERFSLILESASTNQTSMYLCASFGSSGVIRTYEQYFGPGTRLTVT.

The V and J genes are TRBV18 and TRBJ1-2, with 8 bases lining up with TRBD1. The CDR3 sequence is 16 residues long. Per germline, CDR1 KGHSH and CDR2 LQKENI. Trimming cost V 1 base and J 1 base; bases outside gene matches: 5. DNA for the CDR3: TGTGCCAGCTCACCACTACGGACAGGGTATAACTATGGCTACACCTTC. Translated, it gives CASSPLRTGYNYGYTF. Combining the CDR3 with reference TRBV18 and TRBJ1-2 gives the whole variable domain NAGVMQNPRHLVRRRGQEARLRCSPMKGHSHVYWYRQLPEEGLKFMVYLQKENIIDESGMPKERFSAEFPKEGPSILRIQQVVRGDSAAYFCASSPLRTGYNYGYTFGSGTRLTVV.

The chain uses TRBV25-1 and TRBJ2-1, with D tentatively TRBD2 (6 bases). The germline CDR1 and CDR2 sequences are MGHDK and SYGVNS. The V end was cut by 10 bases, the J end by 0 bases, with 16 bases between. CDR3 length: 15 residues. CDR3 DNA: TGTGCCACCTCCCCTAGCGCCAGCTCCTACAATGAGCAGTTCTTC. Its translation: CATSPSASSYNEQFF.

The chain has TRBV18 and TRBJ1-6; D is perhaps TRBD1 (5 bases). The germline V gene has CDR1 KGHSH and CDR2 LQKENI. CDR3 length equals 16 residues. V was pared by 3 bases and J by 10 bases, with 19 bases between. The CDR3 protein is CASSPTLGRGESPLHF. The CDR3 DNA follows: TGTGCCAGCTCACCTACGCTGGGACGGGGGGAGTCACCCCTCCACTTT.

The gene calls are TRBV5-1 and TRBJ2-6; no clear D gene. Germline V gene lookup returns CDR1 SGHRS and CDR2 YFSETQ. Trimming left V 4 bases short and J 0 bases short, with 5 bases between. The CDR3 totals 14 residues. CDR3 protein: CASSLDSGANVLTF. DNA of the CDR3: TGCGCCAGCAGCCTAGACTCTGGGGCCAACGTCCTGACTTTC.

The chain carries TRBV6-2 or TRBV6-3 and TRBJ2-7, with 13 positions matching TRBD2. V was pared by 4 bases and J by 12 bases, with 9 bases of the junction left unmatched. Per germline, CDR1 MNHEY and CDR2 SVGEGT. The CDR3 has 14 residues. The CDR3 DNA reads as TGTGCCAGCAGTTCCCCCGGACTAGCGGGAGTTAGGTACTTC. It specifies CASSSPGLAGVRYF.

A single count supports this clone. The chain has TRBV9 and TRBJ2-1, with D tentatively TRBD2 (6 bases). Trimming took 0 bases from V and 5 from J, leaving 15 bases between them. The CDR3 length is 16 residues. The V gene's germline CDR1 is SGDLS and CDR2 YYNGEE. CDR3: CASSVAGDWAHNEQFF. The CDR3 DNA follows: TGTGCCAGCAGCGTAGCGGGAGATTGGGCACACAATGAGCAGTTCTTC.

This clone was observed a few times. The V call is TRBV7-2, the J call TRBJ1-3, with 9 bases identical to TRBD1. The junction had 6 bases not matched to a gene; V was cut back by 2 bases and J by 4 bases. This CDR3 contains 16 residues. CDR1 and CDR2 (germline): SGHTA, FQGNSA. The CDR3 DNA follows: TGTGCCAGCAGCTTACAGCCTGGGACAGGGGGAAACACCATATATTTT. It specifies CASSLQPGTGGNTIYF.

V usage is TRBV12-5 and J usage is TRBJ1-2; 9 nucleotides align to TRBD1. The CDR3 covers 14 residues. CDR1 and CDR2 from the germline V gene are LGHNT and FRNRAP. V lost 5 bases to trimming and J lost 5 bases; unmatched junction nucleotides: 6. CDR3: CASGLLGTGYGYTF. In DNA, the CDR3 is TGTGCTAGTGGTCTCCTCGGGACAGGGTATGGCTACACCTTC. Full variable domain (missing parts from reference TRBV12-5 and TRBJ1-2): DARVTQTPRHKVTEMGQEVTMRCQPILGHNTVFWYRQTMMQGLELLAYFRNRAPLDDSGMPKDRFSAEMPDATLATLKIQPSEPRDSAVYFCASGLLGTGYGYTFGSGTRLTVV.

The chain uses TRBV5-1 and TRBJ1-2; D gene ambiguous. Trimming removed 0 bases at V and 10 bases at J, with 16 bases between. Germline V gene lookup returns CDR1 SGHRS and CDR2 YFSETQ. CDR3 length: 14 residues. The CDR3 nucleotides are TGCGCCAGCAGCTTGGGCCCGGCGACGCCTATCTACACCTTC. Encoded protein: CASSLGPATPIYTF. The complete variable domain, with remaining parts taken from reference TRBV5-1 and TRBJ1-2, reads KAGVTQTPRYLIKTRGQQVTLSCSPISGHRSVSWYQQTPGQGLQFLFEYFSETQRNKGNFPGRFSGRQFSNSRSEMNVSTLELGDSALYLCASSLGPATPIYTFGSGTRLTVV.

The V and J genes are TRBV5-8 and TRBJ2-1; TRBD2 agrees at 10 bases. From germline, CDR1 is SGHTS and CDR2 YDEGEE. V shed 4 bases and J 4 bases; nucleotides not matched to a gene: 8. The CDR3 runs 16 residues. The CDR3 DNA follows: TGTGCCAGCAGCATGTTTAGCGGGAGGTCTTACAATGAGCAGTTCTTC. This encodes CASSMFSGRSYNEQFF.